The entry below describes one T cell receptor beta chain. The antigen remains undetermined. From 3500 ng of total RNA, each TCR library was prepared. Using the 5' RACE reads, TCRdb records one entry per CDR3 protein without DNA. Recorded here are some 90,000 distinct CDR3 sequences; the top ten clones represent less than 8%. This entry belongs to a study of monozygotic twins with inflammatory bowel disease. Study-level points and caveats: Telling different T cell subtypes apart from each other was not possible. Repertoire likeness was no different across concordant and discordant twins, perhaps owing to restricted power.

The specimen sequenced was blood. This TCR derives from a human donor with ulcerative colitis or Crohn's disease, or a healthy co-twin of an affected twin (not recorded which).

The CDR3 spells CAISAGVAEKLFF. The V call is TRBV10-3, the J call TRBJ1-4; TCRdb's D call of TRBD1 is untestable without DNA. This CDR3 has 13 residues. Germline assignment: CDR1 ENHRY and CDR2 SYGVKD.